This T cell receptor beta chain derives from a study of shared clonotypes between healthy human individuals. Sequencing used immunoSEQ multiplex PCR; TCRdb keeps in-frame clones, though not all of them. Of roughly 1,100,000 clones listed, about 70% are singletons. The CDR3 sequence is 14 residues long. Germline V lookup: CDR1 MDHEN, CDR2 SYDVKM. Trimming pared 6 bases from V and 2 bases from J, leaving 13 bases between. The sequencing input was memory CD4+ T cells sorted from blood. Described subset: CD45RA-negative fraction. The TCR was taken from a man aged 18 to 29 in good health. The chain carries TRBV28 and TRBJ2-5; D not resolved. The CDR3 loop reads CASSPPGRQETQYF. The CDR3 region has the DNA TGTGCCAGCAGCCCTCCCGGAAGGCAAGAGACCCAGTACTTC.